One and the same sample provided the 2 T cell receptor beta chains below, sequenced in a study. TCRdb re-analysed the 5' RACE reads in MiXCR, keeping a single row per CDR3 protein. The table shows more than 55,000 distinct CDR3 sequences, with approximately 27% occurring only once. Tregs were sorted as CD4+CD25+CD127-/low cells. The sequencing input was tumor-infiltrating Tregs sorted from the breast tumor. These TCRs come from a female donor with breast cancer.

This clonotype has more than one count but fewer than ten. The chain is built from TRBV12-3 or TRBV12-4 and TRBJ1-2; 7 bases align to TRBD1. The junction had 5 bases not matched to a gene; V was cut back by 4 bases and J by 6 bases. The CDR3 consists of 13 residues. This CDR3 reads CASSYDREHGYTF. CDR3 DNA: TGTGCCAGCAGTTACGACAGGGAGCATGGCTACACCTTC.

Details on this clonotype: One base away lies a much larger clone, so this may be a sequencing read error. The chain combines TRBV12-3 or TRBV12-4 with TRBJ1-2; 7 nucleotides line up with TRBD1. The CDR3 has 14 amino acids. The CDR3 coding sequence is TGTACCAGCAGTAACCGGGACAGAAACTATGGCTACACCTTC. Translation: CTSSNRDRNYGYTF.